This T cell receptor (beta chain) emerged from a study of naive and memory T cell subsets. Germline assignment: CDR1 SGHKS and CDR2 YYEKEE (reference sequence). Deletions cut 4 bases from V and 11 bases from J, with 20 bases between. The CDR3 is 14 amino acids. An equimolar mix of two oligonucleotides served as the beta constant-region primer for TRBC1 and TRBC2. Four rounds of PCR amplified the ligated cDNA using nested alpha and beta constant-region primers plus SP2. Ligation attached a single-stranded oligonucleotide with a 12-nucleotide UMI and the SP2 primer to the cDNA 3' end. TCRdb ran MiXCR on the UMI-ligation and nested PCR reads and lists one entry per CDR3 protein. The table shows around 110,000 distinct CDR3 sequences, with 35% to 40% occurring only once. Note on this clonotype: Its antigen remains unidentified.

Findings and caveats of the study: Over 85% of naive TCR sequences appeared only once, unlike memory subsets.

The clonotype was recovered from a human donor in good health. The sequenced sample consisted of central memory CD4+ T cells from blood. This sequence joins TRBV5-5 and TRBJ2-3; no clear D. In nucleotides, the CDR3 is TGTGCCAGCAGCCTACGGACCCCCGGCGCCGGGCAGTATTTT. Amino acid sequence: CASSLRTPGAGQYF. The whole variable domain, remainder taken from reference TRBV5-5 and TRBJ2-3, is DAGVTQSPTHLIKTRGQQVTLRCSPISGHKSVSWYQQVLGQGPQFIFQYYEKEERGRGNFPDRFSARQFPNYSSELNVNALLLGDSALYLCASSLRTPGAGQYFGPGTRLTVL.